This TCR beta chain comes out of a study of blood T cells in healthy people across ages. Comment on this clonotype: The antigen is not known.

Trimming cost V 4 bases and J 9 bases, with 18 bases left between them. In germline, CDR1 is ENHRY, CDR2 SYGVKD. The CDR3 runs to 15 residues. Study conclusions and caveats: PBMCs that were unsorted prevented a conclusive naive versus antigen-experienced comparison.

Next came a second PCR, run for about 7 to 12 cycles, which used a sample-barcoded 5' primer along with a J-beta primer mix. CDR3-containing paired-end reads numbering at least 2.5 million came from each sample. TCRdb independently ran MiXCR on the 5' RACE reads; one entry per CDR3 protein. The repertoire holds about 1.6 million distinct CDR3 sequences, with about 35% as singletons. There were healthy Caucasian individuals from Russia, aged about 6 to 95, serving as donors. Sequencing was done on a sample of blood. The chain has TRBV10-3 and TRBJ1-4; D is unclear. The sequence came from a woman aged 30 to 39 in good health. The CDR3 spells CAISVMRAGIKKLFF. The DNA for the CDR3 is TGTGCCATCAGTGTAATGCGGGCCGGAATTAAAAAACTGTTTTTT.